These 20 T cell receptor beta chains were all obtained from the same sample, sequenced in a study of blood T cell repertoires in COVID-19. The table came from immunoSEQ multiplex PCR; TCRdb's copy has only in-frame clones and leaves some out. The repertoire holds about 160,000 clones, with approximately 88% as singletons. Sequencing input: peripheral blood. Receptor source: a man aged 55-75 years with acute or convalescent COVID-19.

This chain joins TRBV6-5 and TRBJ1-5; D not certain. The germline gives CDR1 MNHEY, CDR2 SVGAGI. The length of the CDR3 is 13 residues. Trimming removed 8 bases from V and 6 bases from J, with 14 bases in between. CDR3 DNA sequence: TGTGCCAGCCTCGACTGGGCGGGTCAGCCCCAGCATTTT. Protein: CASLDWAGQPQHF.

The chain has TRBV24-1 and TRBJ1-1; 8 bases are a match to TRBD1. The germline V gene has CDR1 KGHDR and CDR2 SFDVKD. Trimming took 4 bases from V and 8 from J; bases not matched to a gene: 2. The CDR3 is made up of 12 amino acids. The CDR3 DNA follows: TGTGCCACCAGTGAAGGACAGGGCGAAGCTTTCTTT. Its protein product is CATSEGQGEAFF.

The rearrangement uses TRBV5-1 and TRBJ2-2; D may be TRBD2 (6 bases). The CDR3 extends over 16 amino acids. Deletions cut 0 bases from V and 1 base from J, with 10 bases between. Germline V gene data show CDR1 as SGHRS and CDR2 as YFSETQ. In DNA form, the CDR3 reads TGCGCCAGCAGCTTGGCCCCAGCGGGGAACACCGGGGAGCTGTTTTTT. This gives the protein CASSLAPAGNTGELFF.

V and J are TRBV10-3 and TRBJ1-3, with D unclear. This CDR3 region has 15 residues. Trimming shortened V by 5 bases and J by 3 bases, and 14 bases separated the two germline ends. From germline, CDR1 is ENHRY and CDR2 SYGVKD. CDR3 nucleotide sequence: TGTGCCATCAGTCCTGGCCCGAGGTTTGGAAACACCATATATTTT. Translated: CAISPGPRFGNTIYF.

This chain connects TRBV6-1 to TRBJ2-7, with TRBD2 matching 8 bases. The length of the CDR3 is 15 residues. Germline V CDR1 and CDR2: MNHNS, SASEGT. The V gene end was trimmed by 3 bases and the J gene end by 1 base; junction bases not matched to a gene: 5. In DNA form, the CDR3 reads TGTGCCAGCAGTGAGCCGGGAGGGAGGTCCTACGAGCAGTACTTC. Protein: CASSEPGGRSYEQYF.

The rearrangement joins TRBV10-3 to TRBJ1-3; D is unclear. V lost 10 bases and J lost 0, with 7 bases in between. Germline CDR1 is ENHRY and CDR2 is SYGVKD. The CDR3 spans 12 residues. CDR3 residues: CATRGSGNTIYF. In DNA form, the CDR3 reads TGTGCCACCCGGGGCTCTGGAAACACCATATATTTT.

The chain combines TRBV14 with TRBJ2-1, with 10 bases matching TRBD2. Germline loops: CDR1 SGHDN, CDR2 FVKESK. V was clipped by 4 bases and J by 5 bases; unmatched bases: 5. This CDR3 has 15 residues. The CDR3: CASSLAGGVNNEQFF. The CDR3 DNA sequence: TGTGCCAGCAGCCTAGCGGGGGGAGTAAACAATGAGCAGTTCTTC.

This chain uses TRBV7-2 with TRBJ2-1; D is perhaps TRBD1 (5 bases). CDR3 length: 15 amino acids. The germline V gene has CDR1 SGHTA and CDR2 FQGNSA. V lost 2 bases and J lost 1, with 9 bases in between. The CDR3 coding sequence is TGTGCCAGCAGCTTACAGGGTGCGTCCTACAATGAGCAGTTCTTC. Protein product: CASSLQGASYNEQFF.

The chain links TRBV6-6 to TRBJ1-5; 10 bases map to TRBD1. There are 15 residues in the CDR3. J gave up 4 bases and V 4 bases, and 4 bases lay outside the gene matches. CDR1 is MNHNY and CDR2 is SVGAGI in the germline V gene (reference sequence). The CDR3 loop is CASSSPGQGNQPQHF. The CDR3 DNA sequence: TGTGCCAGCAGTTCCCCGGGACAGGGGAATCAGCCCCAGCATTTT.

The chain couples TRBV2 to TRBJ1-5; a possible D gene is TRBD1 (5 bases). The CDR3 is made up of 17 amino acids. V lost 2 bases and J lost 1, with 15 bases in between. Germline V lookup: CDR1 SNHLY, CDR2 FYNNEI. This CDR3 reads CASSESVGGVSNQPQHF. CDR3 DNA: TGTGCCAGCAGTGAATCGGTTGGGGGGGTCAGCAATCAGCCCCAGCATTTT.

The chain links TRBV25-1 to TRBJ2-2; 7 nucleotides agree with TRBD2. The CDR3 is 12 residues long. V was pared by 4 bases and J by 9 bases, with 2 bases of the junction left unmatched. From germline, CDR1 is MGHDK and CDR2 SYGVNS. CDR3 sequence reads: CASSGRGRELFF. For the CDR3, the DNA is TGTGCCAGCAGTGGGCGGGGGAGGGAGCTGTTTTTT. The complete variable domain, with remaining parts taken from reference TRBV25-1 and TRBJ2-2, reads EADIYQTPRYLVIGTGKKITLECSQTMGHDKMYWYQQDPGMELHLIHYSYGVNSTEKGDLSSESTVSRIRTEHFPLTLESARPSHTSQYLCASSGRGRELFFGEGSRLTVL.

The genes are TRBV27 and TRBJ1-2, with 7 bases fitting TRBD1. CDR3 length equals 16 residues. The V gene's germline CDR1 is MNHEY and CDR2 SMNVEV (reference sequence). Losses at the gene ends were 2 bases for V and 0 bases for J; bases not matched to a gene: 6. The CDR3 loop reads CASSLRGTAPNYGYTF. The DNA of the CDR3 is TGTGCCAGCAGTTTAAGGGGGACAGCCCCTAACTATGGCTACACCTTC.

V is TRBV6-4 and J is TRBJ2-3; 8 bases match TRBD1. The ends lost 4 bases at V and 2 bases at J; junction bases unmatched: 8. CDR1 and CDR2 (germline): MRHNA, SNTAGT. This CDR3 contains 16 residues. The chain's CDR3 is CASSGPRTGYTDTQYF. CDR3 in DNA: TGTGCCAGCAGTGGCCCCCGGACAGGGTACACAGATACGCAGTATTTT.

This chain uses TRBV5-8 with TRBJ1-2, with 12 positions matching TRBD1. J lost 5 bases, V lost 2 bases, and 10 bases had no gene match. The CDR3 has 17 amino acids. Germline V gene sequence: CDR1 SGHTS, CDR2 YDEGEE. Here the CDR3 reads CASSLPGGTGGKYGYTF. In nucleotides, the CDR3 is TGTGCCAGCAGCTTACCCGGGGGGACAGGGGGCAAATATGGCTACACCTTC.

V is TRBV7-9 and J is TRBJ2-3; no clear D gene. Germline CDR1 and CDR2: SEHNR and FQNEAQ (reference sequence). The CDR3 covers 15 residues. V dropped 4 bases and J dropped 2 bases, with 13 bases sitting between them. The CDR3 loop reads CASSYPLTNTDTQYF. CDR3 DNA sequence: TGTGCCAGCAGCTACCCCCTTACTAACACAGATACGCAGTATTTT.

This clone has more than one count but fewer than ten. The chain uses TRBV4-1 and TRBJ2-7, with TRBD1 matching over 8 bases. After removal of 5 bases from V and 2 bases from J, the junction contained 8 bases not matched to a gene. Per germline, CDR1 MGHRA and CDR2 YSYEKL. CDR3 length: 15 amino acids. CDR3 protein: CASSDDRGATYEQYF. In nucleotides, the CDR3 is TGCGCCAGCAGCGATGACAGGGGAGCCACCTACGAGCAGTACTTC.

The chain carries TRBV7-9 and TRBJ1-5; no definite D call. Deletions cut 10 bases from V and 1 base from J, with 11 bases between. In germline, CDR1 is SEHNR, CDR2 FQNEAQ (reference sequence). This CDR3 region has 13 residues. The CDR3 sequence is CATPYRSNQPQHF. The CDR3 DNA reads as TGTGCCACCCCGTACAGAAGCAATCAGCCCCAGCATTTT.

This chain joins TRBV7-9 and TRBJ2-2, with 7 bases lining up with TRBD2. J was trimmed by 5 bases and V by 5 bases; bases with no gene match: 8. Per germline, CDR1 SEHNR and CDR2 FQNEAQ (reference sequence). The CDR3 is 15 amino acids. The chain's CDR3 is CASSPDLLATGELFF. The CDR3 coding sequence is TGTGCCAGCAGCCCGGACTTACTAGCGACCGGGGAGCTGTTTTTT.

V is TRBV6-5 and J is TRBJ2-1, with D maybe TRBD1 (6 bases). Germline CDR1 is MNHEY and CDR2 is SVGAGI. This CDR3 is 12 amino acids long. Trimming removed 5 bases at V and 8 bases at J, with 10 bases between. CDR3 residues: CASSTTGDEQFF. CDR3 in DNA: TGTGCCAGCAGTACGACAGGCGATGAGCAGTTCTTC.

J is TRBJ1-1 and V is TRBV10-3; TRBD1 might be the D (6 bases). V lost 6 bases and J 1 base, leaving 9 bases between the germline ends. The CDR3 is 13 residues long. The germline V gene encodes CDR1 ENHRY and CDR2 SYGVKD. The CDR3 DNA sequence: TGTGCCATCAGGTTACAGGGGAACACTGAAGCTTTCTTT. Translated, it gives CAIRLQGNTEAFF.